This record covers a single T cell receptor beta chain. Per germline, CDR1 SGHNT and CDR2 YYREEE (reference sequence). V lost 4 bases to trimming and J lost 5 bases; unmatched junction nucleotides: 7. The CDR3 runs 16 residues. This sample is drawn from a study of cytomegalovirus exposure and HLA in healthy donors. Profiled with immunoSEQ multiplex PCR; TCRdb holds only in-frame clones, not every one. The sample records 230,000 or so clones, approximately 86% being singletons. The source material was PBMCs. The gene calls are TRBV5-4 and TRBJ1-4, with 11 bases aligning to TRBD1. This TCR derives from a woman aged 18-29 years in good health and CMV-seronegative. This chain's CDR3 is CASSRTGGAGNEKLFF. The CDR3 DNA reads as TGTGCCAGCAGCCGGACAGGGGGCGCCGGGAATGAAAAACTGTTTTTT.